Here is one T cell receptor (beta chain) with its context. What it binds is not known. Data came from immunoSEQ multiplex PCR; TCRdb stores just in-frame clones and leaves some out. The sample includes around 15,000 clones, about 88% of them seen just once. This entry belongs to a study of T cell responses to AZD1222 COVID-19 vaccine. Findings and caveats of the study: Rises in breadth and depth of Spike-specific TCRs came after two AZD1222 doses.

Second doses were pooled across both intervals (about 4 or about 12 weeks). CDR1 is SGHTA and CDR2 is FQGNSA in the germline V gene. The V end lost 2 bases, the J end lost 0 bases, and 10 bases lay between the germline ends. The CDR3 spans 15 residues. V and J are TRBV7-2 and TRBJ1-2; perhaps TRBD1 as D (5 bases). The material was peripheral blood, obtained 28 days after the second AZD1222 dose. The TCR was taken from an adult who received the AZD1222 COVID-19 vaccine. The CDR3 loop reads CASSLSRAPNYGYTF. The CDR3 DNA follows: TGTGCCAGCAGCTTATCCAGGGCCCCTAACTATGGCTACACCTTC.